The clone carrying this TCR beta chain was found a few times. The antigen is undetermined. There were likely unrecorded immune exposures, though donors were nominally healthy when sampled. Both 60 Vbeta primers and 13 Jbeta primers went into the PCR. Assay: immunoSEQ multiplex PCR; the TCRdb copy retains only in-frame clones and omits some. There are roughly 150,000 clones in the sample; 82% occur only once, and more than 1.3% lies in the top ten. The record originates from a study of cytomegalovirus exposure and HLA in healthy donors. Study findings and constraints: Segments of the TCR beta V type were, in most cases, productive about 90% or about 30% of the time in an earlier analysis.

The source of this sequence is a girl aged 10 to 17 in good health and CMV-seropositive. Specimen: PBMCs.

The CDR3 loop is CASSWKQGGYGYTF. CDR3 bases: TGTGCCAGCTCATGGAAACAGGGGGGCTATGGCTACACCTTC. The chain has TRBV18 and TRBJ1-2; 8 bases are a match to TRBD1. This CDR3 spans 14 amino acids. Unmatched junction bases numbered 6, after V lost 5 bases and J lost 4 bases. Germline-derived CDR1 and CDR2 are KGHSH and LQKENI. The full variable domain, in which reference TRBV18 and TRBJ1-2 provide the parts outside the CDR3, is NAGVMQNPRHLVRRRGQEARLRCSPMKGHSHVYWYRQLPEEGLKFMVYLQKENIIDESGMPKERFSAEFPKEGPSILRIQQVVRGDSAAYFCASSWKQGGYGYTFGSGTRLTVV.